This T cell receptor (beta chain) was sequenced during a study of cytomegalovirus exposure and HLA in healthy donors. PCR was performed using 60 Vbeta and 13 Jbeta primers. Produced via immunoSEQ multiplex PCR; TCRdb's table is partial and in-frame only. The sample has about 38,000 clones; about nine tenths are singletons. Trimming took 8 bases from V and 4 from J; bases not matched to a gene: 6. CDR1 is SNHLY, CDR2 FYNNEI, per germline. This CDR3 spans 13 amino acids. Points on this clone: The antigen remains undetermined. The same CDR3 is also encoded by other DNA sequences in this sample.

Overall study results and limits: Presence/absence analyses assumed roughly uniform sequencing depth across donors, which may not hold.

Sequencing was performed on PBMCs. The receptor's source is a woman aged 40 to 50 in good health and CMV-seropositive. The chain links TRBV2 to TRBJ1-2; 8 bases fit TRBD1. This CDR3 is CASGAGGAYGYTF. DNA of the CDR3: TGTGCCAGCGGGGCAGGGGGCGCCTATGGCTACACCTTC.